A single sample is the source of the 4 T cell receptor beta chains below, sequenced in a study of PD-1 blockade in mismatch repair-deficient tumors. Sequencing used immunoSEQ multiplex PCR; TCRdb keeps in-frame clones, though not all of them. Here the sample spans some 100,000 clones, about four fifths being singletons. Specimen: peripheral blood, collected roughly 35 weeks after starting pembrolizumab. The source of these receptors is an adult with mismatch repair-deficient cancer.

Here the CDR3 DNA reads TGTGCCAGCAGCAAACGAGCGGGAGACCTCGATGAGCAGTTCTTC. Its protein product is CASSKRAGDLDEQFF. The chain carries TRBV13 and TRBJ2-1, with TRBD2 matching over 8 bases. The CDR3 contains 15 residues. With V trimmed by 5 bases and J by 8 bases, 11 bases remained unmatched. The germline CDR1 and CDR2 sequences are PRHDT and FYEKMQ (reference sequence).

This chain links TRBV28 with TRBJ2-4, with 7 bases that match TRBD1. The CDR3 is 16 residues long. The trim removed 7 bases at V and 4 bases at J, leaving 13 bases unmatched. The germline V gene encodes CDR1 MDHEN and CDR2 SYDVKM. CDR3 DNA: TGTGCCAGCACCAAGACAGGGACCGTCACTAAAAACATTCAGTACTTC. Residues: CASTKTGTVTKNIQYF.

V and J are TRBV9 and TRBJ2-3; 9 bases map to TRBD1. Losses at the gene ends were 3 bases for V and 0 bases for J; bases not matched to a gene: 2. The CDR3 loop spans 15 amino acids. Germline V gives CDR1 SGDLS, CDR2 YYNGEE. CDR3 amino acids: CASSATGGSTDTQYF. The CDR3 DNA reads as TGTGCCAGCAGCGCGACAGGGGGTAGCACAGATACGCAGTATTTT. The complete variable domain, with remaining parts taken from reference TRBV9 and TRBJ2-3, reads DSGVTQTPKHLITATGQRVTLRCSPRSGDLSVYWYQQSLDQGLQFLIQYYNGEERAKGNILERFSAQQFPDLHSELNLSSLELGDSALYFCASSATGGSTDTQYFGPGTRLTVL.

The chain couples TRBV6-5 to TRBJ2-1; D may be TRBD1 (6 bases). Germline V gene data show CDR1 as MNHEY and CDR2 as SVGAGI. The CDR3 runs to 13 residues. Trimming took off 4 bases at V and 7 bases at J, with 11 bases between the two ends. CDR3 sequence: CASSSWDKNEQFF. CDR3 in DNA: TGTGCCAGCAGTTCTTGGGACAAGAATGAGCAGTTCTTC.